Listed here are 10 T cell receptor beta chains from one sample, sequenced in a study of blood T cell repertoires in COVID-19. The data were produced by immunoSEQ multiplex PCR, yet TCRdb's version contains in-frame clones alone and is incomplete. The sample consists of tens of thousands of clones, about 80% of them appearing once. Input material: peripheral blood. These receptors originate from a human donor in a cohort sampled during active COVID-19.

V is TRBV2 and J is TRBJ1-5; D not certain. Deletions cut 2 bases from V and 7 bases from J, with 12 bases between. This CDR3 contains 14 residues. CDR1 is SNHLY and CDR2 is FYNNEI in the germline V gene. Written as DNA, the CDR3 is TGTGCCAGCAGTGAAATGGTTCCTACCCAGCCCCAGCATTTT. Its protein product is CASSEMVPTQPQHF.

The rearrangement links TRBV18 to TRBJ2-2; no definite D call. The CDR3 runs 15 residues. Trimming took 6 bases from V and 4 from J, leaving 15 bases between them. Germline-derived CDR1 and CDR2 are KGHSH and LQKENI. As DNA, the CDR3 is TGTGCCAGCTCGGAAGTTGGGTCAGGCACCGGGGAGCTGTTTTTT. This gives the protein CASSEVGSGTGELFF.

The rearrangement joins TRBV3-1 (or the pseudogene TRBV3-2) to TRBJ2-7, with TRBD2 identical over 10 bases. Germline CDR1 reads LGHDT; CDR2 reads YNNKEL (reference sequence). The CDR3 covers 16 residues. V was pared by 1 base and J by 1 base, with 4 bases of the junction left unmatched. The CDR3 DNA is TGTGCCAGCAGCCAAGTAGCGGGGGGAAGGTCCTACGAGCAGTACTTC. Amino acid sequence: CASSQVAGGRSYEQYF.

The gene calls are TRBV13 and TRBJ2-7; TRBD2 matches 10 bases. CDR1 and CDR2 (germline): PRHDT, FYEKMQ (reference sequence). The V and J ends lost 5 bases and 1 base, in that order; junction bases with no gene match: 5. CDR3 length: 15 amino acids. CDR3: CASSLSSGSSYEQYF. DNA for the CDR3: TGTGCCAGCAGCCTCTCTAGCGGGAGTTCCTACGAGCAGTACTTC.

The chain links TRBV10-3 to TRBJ1-2; 7 nucleotides agree with TRBD1. Germline CDR1 and CDR2: ENHRY and SYGVKD. This CDR3 region has 19 residues. With V trimmed by 11 bases and J by 0 bases, 24 bases remained unmatched. The CDR3: CALPRSLDREIPTNYGYTF. The CDR3 nucleotides read TGTGCCCTTCCGCGGTCCCTAGACAGGGAAATACCCACTAACTATGGCTACACCTTC.

The chain has TRBV5-4 and TRBJ1-2, with 8 bases fitting TRBD1. J lost 4 bases, V lost 4 bases, and 9 bases had no gene match. From germline, CDR1 is SGHNT and CDR2 YYREEE (reference sequence). The CDR3 loop spans 15 amino acids. The CDR3 DNA sequence: TGTGCCAGCAGCCCGACAGGGGAGCAGCTCTATGGCTACACCTTC. Its protein product is CASSPTGEQLYGYTF.

This chain connects TRBV2 to TRBJ1-6; D gene ambiguous. V lost 6 bases to trimming and J lost 9 bases, with 12 bases between them. The germline gives CDR1 SNHLY, CDR2 FYNNEI. This CDR3 comprises 13 residues. For the CDR3, the DNA is TGTGCCAGCAGGAATGAGGGAGGTTCACCCCTCCACTTT. It encodes CASRNEGGSPLHF.

The chain has TRBV11-2 and TRBJ1-2; the D is unclear. Germline assignment: CDR1 SGHAT and CDR2 FQNNGV. V gave up 1 base and J gave up 1 base, with 13 bases separating them. The CDR3 consists of 16 residues. The CDR3: CASSLGAADLNYGYTF. CDR3 nucleotide sequence: TGTGCCAGCAGCTTAGGGGCAGCCGATCTTAACTATGGCTACACCTTC.

The chain carries TRBV27 and TRBJ1-1; D ambiguous. The V and J ends lost 1 base and 8 bases respectively, with 11 bases between them. In germline, CDR1 is MNHEY, CDR2 SMNVEV (reference sequence). CDR3 size: 13 residues. The CDR3 DNA sequence: TGTGCCAGCAGTTTATATCGGGGTACCGAAGCTTTCTTT. As protein: CASSLYRGTEAFF.

The J gene is TRBJ2-1, the V gene TRBV4-1; 11 nucleotides agree with TRBD2. This CDR3 region has 16 residues. The V gene end was trimmed by 1 base and the J gene end by 5 bases; junction bases not matched to a gene: 4. Germline CDR1 MGHRA, CDR2 YSYEKL. The CDR3 loop is CASSQVSSGGDNEQFF. In DNA form, the CDR3 reads TGCGCCAGCAGCCAAGTTAGTAGCGGGGGGGACAATGAGCAGTTCTTC.